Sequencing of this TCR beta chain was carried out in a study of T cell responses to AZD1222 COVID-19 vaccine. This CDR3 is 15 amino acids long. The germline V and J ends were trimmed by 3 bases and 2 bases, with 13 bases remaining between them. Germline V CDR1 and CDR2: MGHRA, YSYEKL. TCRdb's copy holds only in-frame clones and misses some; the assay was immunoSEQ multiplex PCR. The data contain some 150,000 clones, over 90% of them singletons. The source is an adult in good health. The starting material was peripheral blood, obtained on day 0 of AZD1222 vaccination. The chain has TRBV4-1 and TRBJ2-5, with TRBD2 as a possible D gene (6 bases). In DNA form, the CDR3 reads TGCGCCAGCAGCCAGGGTGGGGGGATTCAAGAGACCCAGTACTTC. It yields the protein CASSQGGGIQETQYF.